Listed here are 32 T cell receptor beta chains from one sample, sequenced in a study of blood T cell repertoires in COVID-19. Generated by immunoSEQ multiplex PCR, the TCRdb table keeps only in-frame clones and is missing some. Among under 250,000 clones listed, 65% to 90% were seen once. Material: peripheral blood. Receptor source: a man aged 50 to 60 with COVID-19, enrolled during active disease.

V and J are TRBV5-1 and TRBJ2-5; TRBD1 is a possible D gene (5 bases). Germline V gene data show CDR1 as SGHRS and CDR2 as YFSETQ. The CDR3 consists of 15 residues. V gave up 0 bases and J gave up 5 bases, with 14 bases separating them. The CDR3 reads CASSLADRVQETQYF. The CDR3 nucleotides are TGCGCCAGCAGCTTGGCCGACAGAGTGCAGGAGACCCAGTACTTC.

This clone was detected many times. V and J are TRBV6-5 and TRBJ2-3; 8 nucleotides match TRBD1. Germline V lookup: CDR1 MNHEY, CDR2 SVGAGI. The J segment lost 5 bases and the V segment lost 8 bases, leaving 6 bases of the junction unmatched. This CDR3 is 13 amino acids long. CDR3 coding DNA: TGTGCCAGCCCGGACAGGGCGGTAGATACGCAGTATTTT. Residues: CASPDRAVDTQYF.

This chain uses TRBV6-1 with TRBJ1-5; D perhaps matches TRBD1 (6 bases). Germline V gene lookup returns CDR1 MNHNS and CDR2 SASEGT. The CDR3 has 17 residues. Trimming left V 4 bases short and J 5 bases short, with 21 bases between. DNA for the CDR3: TGTGCCAGCAGTGTCCGGATGGACAGTATAAGCCATCAGCCCCAGCATTTT. Translation: CASSVRMDSISHQPQHF.

The chain couples TRBV29-1 to TRBJ1-2; D perhaps matches TRBD1 (6 bases). The CDR3 is made up of 13 amino acids. Germline V CDR1 and CDR2: SQVTM, ANQGSEA. The germline V and J ends were trimmed by 4 bases and 6 bases, with 15 bases remaining between them. As DNA, the CDR3 is TGCAGCGTTGGAAAAAACAGGGAGCATGGCTACACCTTC. Its translation is CSVGKNREHGYTF.

J is TRBJ1-5 and V is TRBV19, with 7 bases lining up with TRBD1. The CDR3 totals 13 residues. Looked up from germline, CDR1 is LNHDA and CDR2 is SQIVND (reference sequence). J was trimmed by 9 bases and V by 5 bases; bases with no gene match: 7. In nucleotides, the CDR3 is TGTGCCAGTAGTTGGGACAGCCAGAGGCCCCAGCATTTT. It translates to CASSWDSQRPQHF. The entire variable domain, with the rest obtained from reference TRBV19 and TRBJ1-5, is as follows: DGGITQSPKYLFRKEGQNVTLSCEQNLNHDAMYWYRQDPGQGLRLIYYSQIVNDFQKGDIAEGYSVSREKKESFPLTVTSAQKNPTAFYLCASSWDSQRPQHFGDGTRLSIL.

This clone was seen a single time. The genes are TRBV19 and TRBJ2-1; TRBD2 aligns across 10 bases. J was trimmed by 4 bases and V by 7 bases; bases with no gene match: 28. This CDR3 is 22 amino acids long. CDR1 LNHDA and CDR2 SQIVND come from the germline V gene (reference sequence). CDR3 sequence (DNA): TGTGCCAGTAACCCAGGTCGGGGTTTGGGTCTAGCGGGGGCCCCCCTATACAATGAGCAGTTCTTC. It is translated as CASNPGRGLGLAGAPLYNEQFF. The full variable domain, completed using reference TRBV19 and TRBJ2-1, is DGGITQSPKYLFRKEGQNVTLSCEQNLNHDAMYWYRQDPGQGLRLIYYSQIVNDFQKGDIAEGYSVSREKKESFPLTVTSAQKNPTAFYLCASNPGRGLGLAGAPLYNEQFFGPGTRLTVL.

The chain combines TRBV7-3 with TRBJ2-7; D is possibly TRBD1 (6 bases). Trimming removed 4 bases from V and 7 bases from J, with 17 bases in between. Germline CDR1 reads SGHTA; CDR2 reads FQGTGA. The CDR3 is 14 amino acids. The CDR3 here is CASSSRDGQGEQYF. The CDR3, as DNA: TGTGCCAGCAGCTCCCGGGACGGGCAGGGGGAGCAGTACTTC.

The CDR3 sequence is CASSFTGNSGNTIYF. Written as DNA, the CDR3 is TGTGCCAGCAGTTTCACAGGGAACTCTGGAAACACCATATATTTT. V gene TRBV27 combines with J gene TRBJ1-3, with D possibly being TRBD1 (6 bases). V lost 3 bases and J lost 0, with 9 bases in between. This CDR3 has 15 residues. The germline gives CDR1 MNHEY, CDR2 SMNVEV (reference sequence).

The V gene is TRBV19, the J gene TRBJ1-4; TRBD1 matches 7 bases. The V segment lost 5 bases and the J segment 10 bases; nucleotides outside the gene matches: 10. The germline gives CDR1 LNHDA, CDR2 SQIVND (reference sequence). There are 14 residues in the CDR3. DNA for the CDR3: TGTGCCAGTAGTTACGGAGGGGGCGGAGGAAAACTGTTTTTT. This gives the protein CASSYGGGGGKLFF.

The rearrangement links TRBV13 to TRBJ1-5, with D unclear. The V gene lost 0 bases and the J gene lost 0 bases, with 9 bases spanning the gap. The CDR3 has 16 residues. Germline CDR1 and CDR2: PRHDT and FYEKMQ (reference sequence). CDR3 protein: CASSLGRLNSNQPQHF. CDR3 in DNA: TGTGCCAGCAGCTTAGGGCGGTTAAATAGCAATCAGCCCCAGCATTTT.

This chain connects TRBV5-6 to TRBJ1-5; D uncertain. The CDR3 has 13 amino acids. V was trimmed by 4 bases and J by 5 bases, leaving 10 bases between them. Germline V gene lookup returns CDR1 SGHDT and CDR2 YYEEEE. CDR3: CASSASGYQPQHF. Written as DNA, the CDR3 is TGTGCCAGCAGCGCCTCAGGATATCAGCCCCAGCATTTT.

The chain carries TRBV5-1 and TRBJ2-2; 7 bases fit TRBD1. The CDR3 length is 16 residues. From germline, CDR1 is SGHRS and CDR2 YFSETQ. Germline trimming cut 4 bases from V and 4 bases from J; bases unmatched to any gene: 10. Here the CDR3 DNA reads TGCGCCAGCAGCGAGACAGGGTATACGGTCACCGGGGAGCTGTTTTTT. Amino acids: CASSETGYTVTGELFF.

This clone was seen once. The chain has TRBV24-1 and TRBJ1-2; D gene unclear. Per germline, CDR1 KGHDR and CDR2 SFDVKD. V lost 2 bases, J lost 4 bases, and 7 bases lay in between. CDR3 length: 13 residues. CDR3 nucleotide sequence: TGTGCCACCAGTGATTCGGTTACCTATGGCTACACCTTC. It specifies CATSDSVTYGYTF.

The gene calls are TRBV24-1 and TRBJ2-1, with 7 bases fitting TRBD2. The trim removed 4 bases at V and 3 bases at J, leaving 8 bases unmatched. Germline V gene sequence: CDR1 KGHDR, CDR2 SFDVKD. The CDR3 is 16 residues long. The CDR3 nucleotides are TGTGCCACCAGTGACCGGGACCGGGGGGTCTACAATGAGCAGTTCTTC. Translation gives CATSDRDRGVYNEQFF.

The gene calls are TRBV23-1 and TRBJ2-1; D remains unclear. TRBV23-1 is marked as an open reading frame, function uncertain. V dropped 3 bases and J dropped 0 bases, with 6 bases sitting between them. The CDR3 covers 14 residues. CDR3 loop: CASSHVSSYNEQFF. DNA for the CDR3: TGCGCCAGCAGTCACGTATCCTCCTACAATGAGCAGTTCTTC.

The chain carries TRBV3-1 (or the pseudogene TRBV3-2) and TRBJ2-1; D not certain. Germline CDR1 and CDR2: LGHDT and YNNKEL (reference sequence). With 4 bases removed from V and 0 bases from J, the gap between germline ends came to 16 bases. This CDR3 contains 17 residues. The CDR3 is CASSLYKKASSYNEQFF. The CDR3, as DNA: TGTGCCAGCAGCCTCTATAAGAAGGCTAGCTCCTACAATGAGCAGTTCTTC.

The V gene is TRBV28, the J gene TRBJ1-6; tentative D call: TRBD1 (6 bases). CDR3 size: 16 residues. Germline values: CDR1 MDHEN, CDR2 SYDVKM. V shed 5 bases and J shed 9 bases, with 20 bases lying between them. In DNA, the CDR3 is TGTGCCAGCAGTCCTCCCCCACAGGTAGGGGGTTCACCCCTCCACTTT. It encodes CASSPPPQVGGSPLHF.

The chain employs TRBV5-4 and TRBJ1-2; the D is unclear. The CDR3 is made up of 15 amino acids. Germline CDR1 is SGHNT and CDR2 is YYREEE (reference sequence). Trimming removed 4 bases from V and 2 bases from J, with 15 bases in between. The CDR3: CASSGEYGLNYGYTF. Written as DNA, the CDR3 is TGTGCCAGCAGCGGAGAATACGGACTGAACTATGGCTACACCTTC.

The chain is built from TRBV30 and TRBJ2-7; possibly TRBD1 for D (5 bases). Germline CDR1 and CDR2: GTSNPN and SVGIG (reference sequence). The CDR3 is 13 residues long. The V end lost 2 bases, the J end lost 3 bases, and 11 bases lay between the germline ends. DNA of the CDR3: TGTGCCTGGAGTCCGGACACCCTCTACGAGCAGTACTTC. This translates into CAWSPDTLYEQYF.

The CDR3, as DNA: TGTGCCAGCAGTTATCTCCGGACAGGGAACGCTTTCTTT. As protein: CASSYLRTGNAFF. V gene TRBV6-5 combines with J gene TRBJ1-1, with 8 bases identical to TRBD1. This CDR3 is 13 amino acids long. The germline V gene encodes CDR1 MNHEY and CDR2 SVGAGI. The trim removed 3 bases at V and 11 bases at J, leaving 8 bases unmatched.

The chain couples TRBV5-6 to TRBJ1-1, with TRBD1 as a possible D gene (5 bases). Germline V gene data show CDR1 as SGHDT and CDR2 as YYEEEE. This CDR3 is built from 14 residues. Trimming took 1 base from V and 9 from J, leaving 16 bases between them. CDR3 amino acids: CASSLSAGRKKAFF. The CDR3 DNA reads TGTGCCAGCAGCTTGTCGGCAGGGCGAAAAAAAGCTTTCTTT.

This rearrangement joins TRBV4-2 to TRBJ2-7; 11 positions agree with TRBD2. Germline V gives CDR1 LGHNA, CDR2 YNFKEQ. This CDR3 is 14 amino acids long. V gave up 1 base and J gave up 4 bases; unmatched junction bases: 0. CDR3 sequence reads: CASSQGLAGYEQYF. The CDR3 DNA reads TGTGCCAGCAGCCAAGGACTAGCGGGGTACGAGCAGTACTTC.

The rearrangement links TRBV7-6 to TRBJ2-5, with D tentatively TRBD1 (5 bases). The CDR3 sequence is 15 residues long. V was shortened by 6 bases and J by 5 bases, with 19 bases between the two germline ends. Looked up from germline, CDR1 is SGHVS and CDR2 is FNYEAQ. CDR3 sequence (DNA): TGTGCCAGCAGTCCCCCAAAGGGGCGGCGGGAGACCCAGTACTTC. Translation: CASSPPKGRRETQYF.

The chain carries TRBV19 and TRBJ1-2, with 9 bases identical to TRBD1. The CDR3 spans 14 residues. The junction had 7 bases not matched to a gene; V was cut back by 4 bases and J by 7 bases. The germline gives CDR1 LNHDA, CDR2 SQIVND (reference sequence). The CDR3 DNA sequence: TGTGCCAGTAGTACGCGGACAGGGGACGGTGGCTACACCTTC. As protein: CASSTRTGDGGYTF.

The chain recombines TRBV3-1 (or the pseudogene TRBV3-2) with TRBJ2-1, with unresolved D. The V end was cut by 4 bases, the J end by 9 bases, with 13 bases between. This CDR3 comprises 13 residues. Germline CDR1 is LGHDT and CDR2 is YNNKEL (reference sequence). The CDR3 loop is CASSPSPEAEQFF. CDR3 nucleotide sequence: TGTGCCAGCAGCCCGTCCCCAGAGGCTGAGCAGTTCTTC.

The V and J genes are TRBV5-1 and TRBJ1-1; D perhaps matches TRBD1 (5 bases). The germline V and J ends were trimmed by 4 bases and 0 bases, with 7 bases remaining between them. CDR1 is SGHRS, CDR2 YFSETQ, per germline. The CDR3 covers 13 residues. In nucleotides, the CDR3 is TGCGCCAGCAGCCGACAGTTGAACACTGAAGCTTTCTTT. Residues: CASSRQLNTEAFF.

The chain carries TRBV6-5 and TRBJ2-7; 11 positions agree with TRBD1. The CDR3 contains 15 residues. Looked up from germline, CDR1 is MNHEY and CDR2 is SVGAGI. V shed 4 bases, J shed 2 bases, and the junction held 4 bases outside the gene matches. The CDR3 nucleotides are TGTGCCAGCAGTTCGGACAGGGGGCCCACCTACGAGCAGTACTTC. Translation: CASSSDRGPTYEQYF.

This chain connects TRBV6-5 to TRBJ2-5; a possible D gene is TRBD1 (5 bases). V dropped 2 bases and J dropped 3 bases, with 10 bases sitting between them. Looked up from germline, CDR1 is MNHEY and CDR2 is SVGAGI. This CDR3 has 14 amino acids. This CDR3 is CASSYGAAKETQYF. The CDR3 nucleotides read TGTGCCAGCAGTTACGGGGCAGCCAAAGAGACCCAGTACTTC.

The chain recombines TRBV9 with TRBJ2-1, with 11 bases matching TRBD1. The CDR3 consists of 14 residues. Per germline, CDR1 SGDLS and CDR2 YYNGEE. After removal of 7 bases from V and 6 bases from J, the junction contained 6 bases not matched to a gene. The CDR3 nucleotides are TGTGCCAGCGCAGTGGGACAGGGGGGCAATGAGCAGTTCTTC. Translated, it gives CASAVGQGGNEQFF.

The chain links TRBV13 to TRBJ2-3, with 11 positions matching TRBD1. The germline gives CDR1 PRHDT, CDR2 FYEKMQ (reference sequence). There are 15 residues in the CDR3. V lost 4 bases to trimming and J lost 5 bases; unmatched junction nucleotides: 5. CDR3 sequence: CASSSGQGALDTQYF. As DNA, the CDR3 is TGTGCCAGCAGCTCAGGACAGGGGGCCTTAGATACGCAGTATTTT.

V and J are TRBV7-8 and TRBJ2-1, with 8 nucleotides matching TRBD2. Trimming took 5 bases from V and 0 from J; bases not matched to a gene: 3. Germline assignment: CDR1 SGHVS and CDR2 FQNEAQ. CDR3 length: 15 residues. The CDR3 reads CASSAGTSSYNEQFF. CDR3 in DNA: TGTGCCAGCAGCGCCGGGACTAGCTCCTACAATGAGCAGTTCTTC.

The chain has TRBV20-1 and TRBJ2-5; possible D gene TRBD1, 5 bases. Looked up from germline, CDR1 is DFQATT and CDR2 is SNEGSKA (reference sequence). V was pared by 3 bases and J by 6 bases, with 17 bases between. The CDR3 loop spans 14 amino acids. The CDR3 nucleotides read TGCAGTGCTAGTACTCTCCAGGGCGGAAAGACCCAGTACTTC. This gives the protein CSASTLQGGKTQYF.